The source of this T cell receptor beta chain is a study of blood T cell repertoires in COVID-19. Across the study: COVID-19 samples, acute and convalescent, were from the United States, Italy and Spain. From T cells, B-cell-depleted T cells, or PBMCs came the material, which was cDNA or gDNA.

Original analysis: Amplified reference gene primers provided the basis for estimating nucleated cell counts. The table came from immunoSEQ multiplex PCR; TCRdb's copy has only in-frame clones and leaves some out. V, J and clone size are those of that table, while D and trimming were read from the DNA. The sample records approximately 130,000 clones, about 89% being singletons. Sequencing was done on a sample of peripheral blood. The sequence was obtained from a middle-aged man with active COVID-19.

The CDR3 region has the DNA TGTGCCAGCAGCTTGGGAGGGTTCAATGAAAAACTGTTTTTT. Translating it yields CASSLGGFNEKLFF. V usage is TRBV11-2 and J usage is TRBJ1-4; D not resolved. CDR1 SGHAT and CDR2 FQNNGV come from the germline V gene. The V end lost 3 bases, the J end lost 5 bases, and 10 bases lay between the germline ends. The CDR3 loop spans 14 amino acids.